This TCR beta chain was captured by sequencing in a study of shared clonotypes between healthy human individuals. CDR3 length equals 20 residues. Looked up from germline, CDR1 is SGDLS and CDR2 is YYNGEE. The J segment lost 2 bases and the V segment lost 1 base, leaving 18 bases of the junction unmatched. The repertoire was sequenced with immunoSEQ multiplex PCR; TCRdb's copy has only in-frame clones and lacks some. The table includes around 1.5 million clones, roughly 98% detected once. This TCR was recovered from a man aged 25-45 years in good health. The specimen sequenced was naive CD4+ T cells sorted from blood. As for subset: CD45RA+ positively selected. The chain has TRBV9 and TRBJ2-1, with TRBD1 identical over 7 bases. The CDR3: CASSVPRSGQSSLTYNEQFF. The CDR3 DNA sequence: TGTGCCAGCAGCGTACCCAGGTCGGGACAGAGTAGCCTTACCTACAATGAGCAGTTCTTC.